This note documents a single T cell receptor (beta chain) sequence. This receptor's antigen is unknown. Per-base quality was not reported, and no clone a single base away is much larger than it. This entry is derived from a study of blood T cell repertoires in COVID-19 (dated by TCRdb to the early 2020s). Concerning the study at large: Samples from collaborators originated in the United States, Italy and Spain and spanned both the acute and convalescent phases of COVID-19. Where available, HLA class I and class II types were taken from metadata supplied by the sample provider and were not determined by assay-based typing. Samples came from the ongoing ImmuneRACE study (first 160 participants) plus 1,254 subjects from 6 global collaborators. Deeply sampled blood TCRbeta repertoires from subjects exposed to, actively infected with, or recovered from COVID-19 were included in the dataset. A freely available public database, intended as a resource for researchers studying the immune response to SARS-CoV-2, is where the repertoires were released. The material from the prospective study consisted of cDNA or gDNA derived from T cells, B-cell-depleted T cells, or PBMCs. The sample metadata nearly always contained a de-identified subject ID, COVID-19 status, age in years and sex.

Beyond this particular receptor, the publication reports: The amount of clinical and demographic metadata varied by source and participant and was provided uncurated.

The immunoSEQ Assay, a bias-controlled multiplex PCR, was used to amplify TCRbeta CDR3 regions from genomic DNA. As for the authors' bioinformatics: Nucleated cell counts per sample were estimated from amplification of reference gene primers within the assay. Sequence reads were collapsed and filtered to measure the absolute abundance of every unique TCRbeta CDR3 rearrangement. Productive Simpson clonality was computed per sample as the square root of Simpson's diversity index over productive rearrangements. The table was pulled from immuneACCESS by TCRdb, which kept in-frame rearrangements only. Such tables lose some clones; where checked, under half of the loss comes from unresolved V genes, and the rest has no known cause. V, J and clone size were drawn from that table, and D and trimming were deduced from the DNA. The sample profile shows over 60,000 clones; roughly 87% of them were found once. In total, the top ten clones hold approximately 0.49% of the sample.

One collaborating source in Seattle enrolled patients during active infection and followed them longitudinally through the course of disease. Whole blood was collected in K2EDTA tubes by collaborating institutions according to the institutions' own protocols. For TCRbeta analysis, collaborators shipped samples in one of three forms: frozen whole blood, isolated PBMCs, or DNA extracted from either of those sample types. The CDR3 runs 17 amino acids, cysteine and phenylalanine included. The DNA shown is the 51-base CDR3, in frame from base 1. The germline V gene specifies SGHNT as CDR1 and YENEEA as CDR2. Deletion took 0 bases off V and 1 base off J, with a span of 15 bases between the germline ends.

Source material: peripheral blood. The receptor was isolated from a man in his fifties with COVID-19, enrolled during active disease. The chain is encoded by TRBV11-3 joined to TRBJ2-5; a tentative D match to TRBD2 spans 7 bases. At the DNA level, the sequence is TGTGCCAGCAGCTTAGATGGGGGGGGGCCTTGCCAAGAGACCCAGTACTTC. The translation is CASSLDGGGPCQETQYF.